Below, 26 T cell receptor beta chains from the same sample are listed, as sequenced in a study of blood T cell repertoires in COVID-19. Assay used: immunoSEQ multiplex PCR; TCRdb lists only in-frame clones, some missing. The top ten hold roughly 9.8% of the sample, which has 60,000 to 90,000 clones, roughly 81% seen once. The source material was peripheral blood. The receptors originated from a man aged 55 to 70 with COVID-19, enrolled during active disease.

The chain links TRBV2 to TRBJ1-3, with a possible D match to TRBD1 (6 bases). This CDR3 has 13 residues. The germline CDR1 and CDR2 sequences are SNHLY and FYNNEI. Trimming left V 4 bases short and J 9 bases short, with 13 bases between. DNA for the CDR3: TGTGCCAGCAGTGGAAGGGGGTTGGGCACCATATATTTT. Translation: CASSGRGLGTIYF.

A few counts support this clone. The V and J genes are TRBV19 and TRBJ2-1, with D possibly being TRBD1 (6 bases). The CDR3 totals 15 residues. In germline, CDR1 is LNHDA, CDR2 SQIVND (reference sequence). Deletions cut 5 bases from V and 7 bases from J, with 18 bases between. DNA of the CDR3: TGTGCCAGTAGTGCAGGGGTAAGGACGTGGAATGAGCAGTTCTTC. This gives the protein CASSAGVRTWNEQFF.

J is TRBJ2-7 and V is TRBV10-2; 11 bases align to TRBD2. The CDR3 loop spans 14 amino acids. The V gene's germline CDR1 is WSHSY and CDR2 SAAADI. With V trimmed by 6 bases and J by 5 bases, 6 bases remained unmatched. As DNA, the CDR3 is TGCGCCAGCAGGACTAGCGGGAATGACCACGAGCAGTACTTC. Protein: CASRTSGNDHEQYF.

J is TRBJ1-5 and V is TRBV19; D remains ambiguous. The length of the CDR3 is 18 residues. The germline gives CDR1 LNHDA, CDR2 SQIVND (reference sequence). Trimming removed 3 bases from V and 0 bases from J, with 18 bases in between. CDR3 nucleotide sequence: TGTGCCAGTAGTATGCTGATTTGGGCAGGTGATAGCAATCAGCCCCAGCATTTT. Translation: CASSMLIWAGDSNQPQHF.

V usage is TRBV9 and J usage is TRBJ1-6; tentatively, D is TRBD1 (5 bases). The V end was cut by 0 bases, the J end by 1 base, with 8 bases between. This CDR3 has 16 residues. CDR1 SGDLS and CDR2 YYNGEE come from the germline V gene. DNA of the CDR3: TGTGCCAGCAGCGTAGATCAGGGATCCTATAATTCACCCCTCCACTTT. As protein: CASSVDQGSYNSPLHF.

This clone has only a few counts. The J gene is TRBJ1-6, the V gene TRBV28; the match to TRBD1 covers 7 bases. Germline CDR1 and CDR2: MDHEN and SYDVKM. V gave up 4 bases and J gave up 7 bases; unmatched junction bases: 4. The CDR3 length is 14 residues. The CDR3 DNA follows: TGTGCCAGCAGTTCGGGACAGAGCAATTCACCCCTCCACTTT. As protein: CASSSGQSNSPLHF.

The CDR3 DNA reads as TGTGCCAGCAGCTTAGATCAGGGTGGCTACGAGCAGTACTTC. Protein product: CASSLDQGGYEQYF. The chain recombines TRBV11-2 with TRBJ2-7; tentatively, D is TRBD1 (5 bases). CDR3 length equals 14 residues. Germline-derived CDR1 and CDR2 are SGHAT and FQNNGV. V dropped 0 bases and J dropped 3 bases, with 9 bases sitting between them.

The chain's CDR3 is CASSSGIGLDEAFF. CDR3 bases: TGTGCCAGCAGCTCGGGGATCGGGCTTGATGAAGCTTTCTTT. V gene TRBV7-9 combines with J gene TRBJ1-1, with D unclear. Germline V lookup: CDR1 SEHNR, CDR2 FQNEAQ (reference sequence). V lost 4 bases, J lost 7 bases, and 16 bases lay in between. The CDR3 covers 14 residues.

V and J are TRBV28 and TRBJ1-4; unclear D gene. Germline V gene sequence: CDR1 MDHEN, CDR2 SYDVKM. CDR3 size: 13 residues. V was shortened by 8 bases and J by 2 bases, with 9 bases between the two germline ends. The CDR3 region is CASLGRTNEKLFF. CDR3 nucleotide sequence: TGTGCCAGCCTTGGGCGCACTAATGAAAAACTGTTTTTT.

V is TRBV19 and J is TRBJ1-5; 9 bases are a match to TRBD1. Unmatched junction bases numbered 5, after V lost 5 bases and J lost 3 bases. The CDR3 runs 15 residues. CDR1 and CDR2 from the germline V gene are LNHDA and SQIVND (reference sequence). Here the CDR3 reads CASSWDRENNQPQHF. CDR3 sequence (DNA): TGTGCCAGTAGTTGGGACAGGGAGAACAATCAGCCCCAGCATTTT.

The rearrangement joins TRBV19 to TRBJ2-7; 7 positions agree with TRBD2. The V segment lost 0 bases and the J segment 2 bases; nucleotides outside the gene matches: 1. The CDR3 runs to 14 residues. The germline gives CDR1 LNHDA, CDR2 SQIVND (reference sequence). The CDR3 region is CASSIEAGPYEQYF. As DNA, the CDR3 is TGTGCCAGTAGTATAGAAGCGGGACCCTACGAGCAGTACTTC.

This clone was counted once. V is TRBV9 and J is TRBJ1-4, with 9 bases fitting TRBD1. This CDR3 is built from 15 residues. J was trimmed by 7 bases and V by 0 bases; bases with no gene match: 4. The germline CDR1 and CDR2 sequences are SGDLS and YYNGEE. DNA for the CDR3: TGTGCCAGCAGCGTAGTGGGGACAGGGACTGAAAAACTGTTTTTT. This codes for CASSVVGTGTEKLFF.

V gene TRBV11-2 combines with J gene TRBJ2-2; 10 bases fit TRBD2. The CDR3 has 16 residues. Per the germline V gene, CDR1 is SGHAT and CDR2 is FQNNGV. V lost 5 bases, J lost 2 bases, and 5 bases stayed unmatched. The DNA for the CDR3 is TGTGCCAGCAGCCCCGGGACTAGCGCAAACACCGGGGAGCTGTTTTTT. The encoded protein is CASSPGTSANTGELFF.

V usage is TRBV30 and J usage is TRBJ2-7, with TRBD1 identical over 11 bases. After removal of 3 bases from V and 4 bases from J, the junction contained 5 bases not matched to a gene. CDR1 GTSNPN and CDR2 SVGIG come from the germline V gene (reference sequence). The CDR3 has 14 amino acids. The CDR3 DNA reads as TGTGCCTGGAGAGAGGGGACAGGGGGATACGAGCAGTACTTC. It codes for CAWREGTGGYEQYF.

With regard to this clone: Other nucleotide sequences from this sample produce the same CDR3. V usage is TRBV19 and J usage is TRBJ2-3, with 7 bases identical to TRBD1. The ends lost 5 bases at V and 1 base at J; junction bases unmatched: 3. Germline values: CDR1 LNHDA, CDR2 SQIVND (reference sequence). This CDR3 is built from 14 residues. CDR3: CASSRGQGTDTQYF. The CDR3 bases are TGTGCCAGTAGTCGCGGACAGGGCACAGATACGCAGTATTTT.

In nucleotides, the CDR3 is TGTGCCAGCAGTTCGGGTAGCGGGAGCTCCTACAATGAGCAGTTCTTC. Translation: CASSSGSGSSYNEQFF. This chain connects TRBV28 to TRBJ2-1, with 9 bases aligning to TRBD2. V trimming: 4 bases; J trimming: 0 bases; junction bases outside the gene matches: 4. Germline V CDR1 and CDR2: MDHEN, SYDVKM. The CDR3 extends over 16 amino acids.

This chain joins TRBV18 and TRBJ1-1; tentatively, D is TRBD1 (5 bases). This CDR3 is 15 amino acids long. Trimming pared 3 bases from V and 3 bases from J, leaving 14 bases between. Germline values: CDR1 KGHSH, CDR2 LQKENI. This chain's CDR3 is CASSPSTGGDTEAFF. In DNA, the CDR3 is TGTGCCAGCTCACCGAGTACGGGAGGGGACACTGAAGCTTTCTTT.

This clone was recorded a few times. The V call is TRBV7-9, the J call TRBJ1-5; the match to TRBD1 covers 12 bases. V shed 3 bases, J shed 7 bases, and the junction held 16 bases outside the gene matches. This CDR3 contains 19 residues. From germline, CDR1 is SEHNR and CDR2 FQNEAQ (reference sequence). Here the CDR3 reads CASSFYPPGTGGAGQPQHF. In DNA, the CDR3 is TGTGCCAGCAGCTTTTACCCGCCCGGGACAGGGGGCGCCGGACAGCCCCAGCATTTT.

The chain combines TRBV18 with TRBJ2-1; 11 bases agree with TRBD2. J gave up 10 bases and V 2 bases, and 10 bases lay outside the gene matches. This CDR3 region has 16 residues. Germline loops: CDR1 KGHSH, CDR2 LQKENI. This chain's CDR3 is CASSPGTSGVTLEQFF. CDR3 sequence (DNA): TGTGCCAGCTCACCAGGGACTAGCGGAGTTACTTTGGAGCAGTTCTTC.

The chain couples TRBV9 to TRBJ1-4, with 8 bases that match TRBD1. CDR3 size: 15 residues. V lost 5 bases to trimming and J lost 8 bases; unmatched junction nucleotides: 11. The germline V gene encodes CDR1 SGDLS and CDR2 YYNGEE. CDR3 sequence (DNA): TGTGCCAGCAGTGGGATTGGACAGGGTTGGGAAAAACTGTTTTTT. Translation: CASSGIGQGWEKLFF.

The CDR3 protein is CASSLSRQTSNYGYTF. CDR3 nucleotides: TGTGCCAGCAGCTTGTCGAGACAGACCTCTAACTATGGCTACACCTTC. The V gene is TRBV7-2, the J gene TRBJ1-2, with D possibly TRBD1 on 5 matching bases. V lost 3 bases and J 0 bases, leaving 14 bases between the germline ends. Germline assignment: CDR1 SGHTA and CDR2 FQGNSA. This CDR3 is built from 16 residues.

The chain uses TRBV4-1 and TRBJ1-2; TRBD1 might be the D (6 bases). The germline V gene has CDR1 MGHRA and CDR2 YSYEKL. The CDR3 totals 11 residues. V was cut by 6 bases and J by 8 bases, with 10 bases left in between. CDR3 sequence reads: CASSHTGGYTF. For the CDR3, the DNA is TGCGCCAGCAGTCACACAGGGGGCTACACCTTC.

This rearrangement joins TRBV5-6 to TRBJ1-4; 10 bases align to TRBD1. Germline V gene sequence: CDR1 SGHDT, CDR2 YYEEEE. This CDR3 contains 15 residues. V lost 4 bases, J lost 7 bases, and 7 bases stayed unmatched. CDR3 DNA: TGTGCCAGCAGCGGGCGACAGGGGGCGGCTGAAAAACTGTTTTTT. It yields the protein CASSGRQGAAEKLFF.

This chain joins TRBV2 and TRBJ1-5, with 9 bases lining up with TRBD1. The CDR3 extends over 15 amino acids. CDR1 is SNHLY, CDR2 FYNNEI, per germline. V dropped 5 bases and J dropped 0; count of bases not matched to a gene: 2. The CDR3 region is CASSRDRDSNQPQHF. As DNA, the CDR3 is TGTGCCAGCAGTCGGGACAGGGATAGCAATCAGCCCCAGCATTTT.

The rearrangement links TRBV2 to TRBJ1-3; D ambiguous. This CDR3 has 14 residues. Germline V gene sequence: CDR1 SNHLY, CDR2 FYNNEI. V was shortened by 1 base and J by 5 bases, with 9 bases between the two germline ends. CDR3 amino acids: CASSEGGRRNTIYF. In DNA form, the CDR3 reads TGTGCCAGCAGTGAAGGCGGCCGAAGAAACACCATATATTTT. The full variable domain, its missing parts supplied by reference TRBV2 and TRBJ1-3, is EPEVTQTPSHQVTQMGQEVILRCVPISNHLYFYWYRQILGQKVEFLVSFYNNEISEKSEIFDDQFSVERPDGSNFTLKIRSTKLEDSAMYFCASSEGGRRNTIYFGEGSWLTVV.

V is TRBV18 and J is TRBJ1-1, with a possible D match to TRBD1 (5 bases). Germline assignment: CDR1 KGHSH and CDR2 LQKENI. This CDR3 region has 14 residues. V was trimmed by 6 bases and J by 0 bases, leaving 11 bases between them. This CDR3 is CASSAGRMNTEAFF. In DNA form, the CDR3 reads TGTGCCAGCTCCGCGGGACGGATGAACACTGAAGCTTTCTTT.